This T cell receptor (beta chain) originates from a study of blood T cell repertoires in COVID-19. The assay was immunoSEQ multiplex PCR, and TCRdb's table has in-frame clones only and misses some. The sample lists 20,000 to 30,000 clones, around 90% occurring once. Sample: peripheral blood. The sequence came from an older woman with active COVID-19.

The CDR3 coding sequence is TGTGCCAGCAGCCCCGGTACAGGGGGCACCATTCTTGAGTACTTC. Its protein is CASSPGTGGTILEYF. This chain connects TRBV7-2 to TRBJ2-7; 9 bases map to TRBD1. This CDR3 spans 15 amino acids. CDR1 SGHTA and CDR2 FQGNSA come from the germline V gene. V dropped 5 bases and J dropped 11; count of bases not matched to a gene: 16.